This TCR beta chain was identified during a study of technical replicates of blood from a few donors. Produced via immunoSEQ multiplex PCR; TCRdb's table is partial and in-frame only. In the table there are just over 95,000 clones, approximately 94% of which are singletons. This clone was observed a handful of times. With V trimmed by 3 bases and J by 4 bases, 5 bases remained unmatched. Germline lookup yields CDR1 SGDLS and CDR2 YYNGEE. The CDR3 totals 15 residues. V is TRBV9 and J is TRBJ1-3; TRBD1 aligns across 9 bases. This clonotype originated in a human donor in good health. The specimen was T cells isolated from PBMCs. The CDR3, as DNA: TGTGCCAGCAGCGCAGGGACAGGGAAGGGAAACACCATATATTTT. It codes for CASSAGTGKGNTIYF.